Presented here are 17 T cell receptor beta chains from one specimen sequenced in a study of control samples from healthy donors and cancer patients. Some clones are missing from TCRdb's copy, which holds only in-frame ones; the method was immunoSEQ multiplex PCR. Of about 160,000 clones in the sample, over 85% are singletons; the top ten hold more than 10%. Sequenced: blood. All receptors come from a man in his thirties or forties in good health.

The chain couples TRBV5-1 to TRBJ2-5; 9 positions match TRBD1. This CDR3 has 14 amino acids. V shed 4 bases and J 5 bases; nucleotides not matched to a gene: 6. CDR1 SGHRS and CDR2 YFSETQ come from the germline V gene. The CDR3 bases are TGCGCCAGCAGCCGACAGGGGGACGGGGAGACCCAGTACTTC. It encodes CASSRQGDGETQYF.

The rearrangement links TRBV19 to TRBJ2-3; D remains unclear. CDR1 is LNHDA, CDR2 SQIVND, per germline (reference sequence). Trimming left V 0 bases short and J 2 bases short, with 9 bases between. CDR3 length: 15 amino acids. CDR3 nucleotides: TGTGCCAGTAGTATAGATCGTAGAGCCACAGATACGCAGTATTTT. It encodes CASSIDRRATDTQYF.

This clone was counted only a few times. The chain recombines TRBV6-5 with TRBJ2-7, with 7 bases lining up with TRBD2. CDR1 and CDR2 (germline): MNHEY, SVGAGI. V was clipped by 8 bases and J by 6 bases; unmatched bases: 13. The CDR3 has 14 amino acids. CDR3 in amino acids: CASFRGDRTFEQYF. The DNA of the CDR3 is TGTGCCAGCTTCCGGGGGGACCGGACCTTCGAGCAGTACTTC.

J is TRBJ1-2 and V is TRBV9; D gene uncertain. The germline gives CDR1 SGDLS, CDR2 YYNGEE. The V end was cut by 2 bases, the J end by 3 bases, with 8 bases between. The CDR3 totals 13 residues. CDR3 coding DNA: TGTGCCAGCAGCGTGGTGGGCGACTATGGCTACACCTTC. Translated: CASSVVGDYGYTF.

The J gene is TRBJ1-2, the V gene TRBV19; 7 bases align to TRBD1. The CDR3 has 14 residues. The V and J ends lost 6 bases and 4 bases, in that order; junction bases with no gene match: 8. Germline V CDR1 and CDR2: LNHDA, SQIVND (reference sequence). CDR3 sequence reads: CASRTTGTAYGYTF. Written as DNA, the CDR3 is TGTGCCAGTAGAACAACCGGGACAGCCTATGGCTACACCTTC. Complete variable domain (other parts from reference TRBV19 and TRBJ1-2): DGGITQSPKYLFRKEGQNVTLSCEQNLNHDAMYWYRQDPGQGLRLIYYSQIVNDFQKGDIAEGYSVSREKKESFPLTVTSAQKNPTAFYLCASRTTGTAYGYTFGSGTRLTVV.

The V gene is TRBV5-1, the J gene TRBJ2-3; D possibly corresponds to TRBD2 (5 bases). Germline values: CDR1 SGHRS, CDR2 YFSETQ. V was shortened by 5 bases and J by 4 bases, with 8 bases between the two germline ends. This CDR3 has 12 amino acids. CDR3 amino acids: CASRLDADTQYF. The CDR3 nucleotides read TGCGCCAGCAGACTAGACGCAGATACGCAGTATTTT.

This sequence joins TRBV9 and TRBJ2-1; 7 positions agree with TRBD1. The V segment lost 4 bases and the J segment 4 bases; nucleotides outside the gene matches: 11. The CDR3 runs to 16 residues. Germline loops: CDR1 SGDLS, CDR2 YYNGEE. CDR3 amino acids: CASSHKIGDRYNEQFF. The CDR3 DNA is TGTGCCAGCAGCCATAAAATAGGGGACAGATACAATGAGCAGTTCTTC. The complete variable domain, with remaining parts taken from reference TRBV9 and TRBJ2-1, reads DSGVTQTPKHLITATGQRVTLRCSPRSGDLSVYWYQQSLDQGLQFLIQYYNGEERAKGNILERFSAQQFPDLHSELNLSSLELGDSALYFCASSHKIGDRYNEQFFGPGTRLTVL.

In nucleotides, the CDR3 is TGTGCCAGCAGCGAGGGACTGGCCTCAAAGACCCAGTACTTC. Its protein product is CASSEGLASKTQYF. The rearrangement links TRBV7-3 to TRBJ2-5; possible D gene TRBD2, 6 bases. The V gene's germline CDR1 is SGHTA and CDR2 FQGTGA. Trimming left V 5 bases short and J 6 bases short, with 16 bases between. The CDR3 runs to 14 residues.

The CDR3 DNA is TGCGCCAGCAGCCGAACCGGACTAGCGGGAGGCGACGAGCAGTACTTC. Its protein is CASSRTGLAGGDEQYF. The rearrangement uses TRBV4-1 and TRBJ2-7, with 14 bases fitting TRBD2. Trimming took 4 bases from V and 5 from J; bases not matched to a gene: 7. Looked up from germline, CDR1 is MGHRA and CDR2 is YSYEKL. The CDR3 has 16 amino acids.

V gene TRBV11-3 combines with J gene TRBJ2-3; no firm D call. V was clipped by 1 base and J by 5 bases, with 4 bases between them. Looked up from germline, CDR1 is SGHNT and CDR2 is YENEEA. The CDR3 extends over 12 amino acids. As DNA, the CDR3 is TGTGCCAGCAGCTTAGCGGGAGATACGCAGTATTTT. The encoded protein is CASSLAGDTQYF.

Of note for this clone: The junction differs from germline at one of its ends, possibly a read error. The rearrangement joins TRBV6-1 to TRBJ2-2; tentatively, D is TRBD1 (5 bases). The CDR3 extends over 15 amino acids. The germline V gene encodes CDR1 MNHNS and CDR2 SASEGT. CDR3 sequence (DNA): TGTGCCAGCACTGAAGCCAGGGCCAACACCGGGGAGCTGTTTTTT. Its protein product is CASTEARANTGELFF.

V gene TRBV30 combines with J gene TRBJ2-2; no definite D call. Germline V lookup: CDR1 GTSNPN, CDR2 SVGIG (reference sequence). Trimming stripped 7 bases from V and 2 bases from J, with 5 bases between. The CDR3 loop spans 11 amino acids. The CDR3 loop reads CASRNTGELFF. As DNA, the CDR3 is TGTGCCTCACGAAACACCGGGGAGCTGTTTTTT.

The CDR3 coding sequence is TGTGCCATCGGCTCAGATTTCTCTGGAAACACCATATATTTT. This codes for CAIGSDFSGNTIYF. The chain is built from TRBV10-3 and TRBJ1-3; no clear D gene. In germline, CDR1 is ENHRY, CDR2 SYGVKD. Between the trimmed V and J ends, which lost 8 bases and 0 bases, there was a span of 11 bases. This CDR3 has 14 residues.

V gene TRBV3-1 (or the pseudogene TRBV3-2) combines with J gene TRBJ1-1; weak D call: TRBD1 (5 bases). CDR3 size: 18 residues. The V gene lost 0 bases and the J gene lost 3 bases, with 20 bases spanning the gap. CDR1 LGHDT and CDR2 YNNKEL come from the germline V gene (reference sequence). The CDR3 bases are TGTGCCAGCAGCCAAGATCTGGGGGGGTCCTGGCGCGACACTGAAGCTTTCTTT. Translating it yields CASSQDLGGSWRDTEAFF.

V usage is TRBV15 and J usage is TRBJ1-6; possibly TRBD1 for D (5 bases). CDR1 is LNHNV, CDR2 YYDKDF, per germline (reference sequence). CDR3 length: 14 amino acids. Trimming left V 0 bases short and J 7 bases short, with 7 bases between. CDR3 amino acids: CATSRDRVNSPLHF. The CDR3 DNA sequence: TGTGCCACCAGCAGAGACAGGGTAAATTCACCCCTCCACTTT.

This sequence joins TRBV7-2 and TRBJ2-7; D is undetermined. The V gene's germline CDR1 is SGHTA and CDR2 FQGNSA. Trimming took 1 base from V and 0 from J, leaving 7 bases between them. This CDR3 is 14 amino acids long. The CDR3: CASSLEESSYEQYF. The DNA of the CDR3 is TGTGCCAGCAGCTTAGAAGAGAGCTCCTACGAGCAGTACTTC.

The V and J genes are TRBV18 and TRBJ2-3, with a possible D match to TRBD1 (6 bases). The germline V gene has CDR1 KGHSH and CDR2 LQKENI. The V and J ends lost 3 bases and 1 base respectively, with 11 bases between them. CDR3 length equals 15 residues. CDR3 bases: TGTGCCAGCTCACCCCCAGGGGACCGCACAGATACGCAGTATTTT. As protein: CASSPPGDRTDTQYF.